This T cell receptor beta chain is from a study of cytomegalovirus exposure and HLA in healthy donors. Study-wide points: Another analysis was done later, and it associated around 15,000 TCR beta sequences with HLA alleles at 0.05 false discovery rate. An analysis that came later showed most CMV-associated TCR beta chains appearing HLA-restricted.

The donors gave bone marrow, and they were healthy. Points on this clone: Its antigen is as yet unknown.

PCR involved 60 Vbeta and 13 Jbeta primers. Original handling: Later analysis identified around 85 million unique TCR beta chains, some 10 million shared. Using immunoSEQ multiplex PCR, the repertoire was profiled, and TCRdb retains in-frame clones only, with some absent. The V and J calls and the clone size are those of that table, but D and trimming were determined from the DNA. The sample holds more than 100,000 clones; roughly 73% are singletons and the top ten take around 1%. The sequenced material came from PBMCs. The source is a male donor in good health and CMV-seronegative.

The CDR3 bases are TGTGCCAGCAGCTTCAATCTACAGGATTCCTACGAGCAGTACTTC. This sequence encodes CASSFNLQDSYEQYF. The rearrangement uses TRBV5-8 and TRBJ2-7, with D possibly matching TRBD1 (5 bases). CDR1 SGHTS and CDR2 YDEGEE come from the germline V gene. The germline V and J ends were trimmed by 2 bases and 1 base, with 13 bases remaining between them. The CDR3 spans 15 residues.